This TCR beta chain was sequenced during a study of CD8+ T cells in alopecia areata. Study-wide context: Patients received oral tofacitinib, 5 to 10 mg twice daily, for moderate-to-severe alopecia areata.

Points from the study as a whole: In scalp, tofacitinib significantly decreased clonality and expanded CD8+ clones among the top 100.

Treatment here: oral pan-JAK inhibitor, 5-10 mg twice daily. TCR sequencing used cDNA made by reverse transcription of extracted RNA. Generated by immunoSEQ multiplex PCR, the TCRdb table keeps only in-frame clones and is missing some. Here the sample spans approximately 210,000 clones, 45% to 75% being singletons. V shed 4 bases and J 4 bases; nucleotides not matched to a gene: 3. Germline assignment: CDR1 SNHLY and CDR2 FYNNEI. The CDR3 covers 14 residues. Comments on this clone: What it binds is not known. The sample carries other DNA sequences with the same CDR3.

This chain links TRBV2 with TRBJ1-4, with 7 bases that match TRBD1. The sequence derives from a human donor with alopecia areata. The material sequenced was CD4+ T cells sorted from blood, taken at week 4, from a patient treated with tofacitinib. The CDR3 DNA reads TGTGCCAGCAGTGGACAGGGTTATAATGAAAAACTGTTTTTT. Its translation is CASSGQGYNEKLFF.